These 32 T cell receptor beta chains originate from one sample sequenced in a study of T cells in Graves' hyperthyroidism and ophthalmopathy. Researchers took RNA transcripts and amplified the TCR beta CDR3 regions from them. The HTBI set primed first-round TCR CDR3 RT-PCR. One entry per CDR3 protein results from TCRdb running MiXCR on the multiplex PCR reads. The profile shows 650,000 to 750,000 distinct CDR3 sequences, about 14% of them singletons. The sample consisted of blood. The source is a woman younger than 30 with Graves' hyperthyroidism.

This clonotype was observed many times. This CDR3 reads CASSLSVHPEGEQYF. CDR3 nucleotides: TGTGCCAGCAGTTTAAGTGTACACCCAGAGGGCGAGCAGTACTTC. This chain connects TRBV28 to TRBJ2-7, with D tentatively TRBD2 (5 bases). The V end lost 2 bases, the J end lost 6 bases, and 17 bases lay between the germline ends. CDR3 length: 15 amino acids. CDR1 and CDR2 from the germline V gene are MDHEN and SYDVKM.

CDR3 DNA sequence: TGTGCCAGCAGCGTAGGGTCCCTAGTCGGTCAGCAGTACTTC. It is translated as CASSVGSLVGQQYF. This chain joins TRBV9 and TRBJ2-7; D uncertain. Germline loops: CDR1 SGDLS, CDR2 YYNGEE. This CDR3 contains 14 residues. The V end lost 0 bases, the J end lost 8 bases, and 15 bases lay between the germline ends.

In the case of this clonotype: This may stem from a read error, because a much larger clone lies one nucleotide away. The chain joins TRBV11-2 to TRBJ2-3, with D perhaps TRBD1 or TRBD2 (5 bases each). The CDR3 length is 15 residues. Germline CDR1 is SGHAT and CDR2 is FQNNGV. V lost 5 bases to trimming and J lost 10 bases, with 22 bases between them. This CDR3 is CASSRGRDAPQAQYF. In DNA form, the CDR3 reads TGTGCCAGCAGCCGCGGCCGGGACGCTCCTCAAGCGCAGTATTTT.

This clonotype was seen ten or more times. This sequence joins TRBV6-1 and TRBJ2-7; D not resolved. V gave up 7 bases and J gave up 0 bases, with 16 bases separating them. The CDR3 loop spans 15 amino acids. The V gene's germline CDR1 is MNHNS and CDR2 SASEGT. Here the CDR3 DNA reads TGTGCCAGCAAACTGGACGGCCCCAGCTCCTACGAGCAGTACTTC. Translated: CASKLDGPSSYEQYF.

The gene calls are TRBV14 and TRBJ2-5, with TRBD1 as a possible D gene (6 bases). V dropped 1 base and J dropped 2 bases, with 14 bases sitting between them. Germline loops: CDR1 SGHDN, CDR2 FVKESK. CDR3 length: 16 amino acids. The CDR3: CASSQARGREQETQYF. The CDR3 DNA follows: TGTGCCAGCAGCCAAGCCAGGGGCAGGGAACAAGAGACCCAGTACTTC. The entire variable domain, with the rest obtained from reference TRBV14 and TRBJ2-5, is as follows: EAGVTQFPSHSVIEKGQTVTLRCDPISGHDNLYWYRRVMGKEIKFLLHFVKESKQDESGMPNNRFLAERTGGTYSTLKVQPAELEDSGVYFCASSQARGREQETQYFGPGTRLLVL.

This clonotype was seen at least ten times. The chain carries TRBV28 and TRBJ2-7; TRBD2 matches 12 bases. Germline values: CDR1 MDHEN, CDR2 SYDVKM. The J segment lost 3 bases and the V segment lost 6 bases, leaving 24 bases of the junction unmatched. CDR3 length equals 21 residues. Here the CDR3 reads CASSRAIKGLAGGPARYEQYF. CDR3 in DNA: TGTGCCAGCAGCAGGGCAATAAAGGGGCTAGCGGGAGGGCCCGCACGCTACGAGCAGTACTTC.

This clonotype was found once. No conserved phenylalanine or tryptophan ends this CDR3, so it is likely a read error. The chain couples TRBV5-1 to TRBJ2-7; the D is unclear. The V gene lost 0 bases and the J gene lost 3 bases, with 7 bases spanning the gap. The germline gives CDR1 SGHRS, CDR2 YFSETQ. The CDR3 extends over 13 amino acids. CDR3 region: CASSLATLYEQYL. CDR3 in DNA: TGCGCCAGCAGCTTGGCGACACTCTACGAGCAGTACCTC.

The table lists this clonotype with a few counts. The rearrangement joins TRBV6-5 to TRBJ1-1, with unresolved D. This CDR3 has 13 residues. V was cut by 2 bases and J by 4 bases, with 8 bases left in between. CDR1 and CDR2 (germline): MNHEY, SVGAGI. This chain's CDR3 is CASSYILGTEAFF. CDR3 nucleotides: TGTGCCAGCAGTTACATCTTAGGCACTGAAGCTTTCTTT.

This clonotype occurred a few times. V is TRBV7-8 and J is TRBJ2-3; 7 positions agree with TRBD2. The CDR3 runs to 16 residues. J was trimmed by 0 bases and V by 7 bases; bases with no gene match: 10. The germline V gene encodes CDR1 SGHVS and CDR2 FQNEAQ. The CDR3 nucleotides read TGTGCCAGCATACTAGCGTCGAGGGGCAGCACAGATACGCAGTATTTT. Translating gives CASILASRGSTDTQYF.

The chain joins TRBV15 to TRBJ2-1; 11 bases are shared with TRBD2. The germline V gene has CDR1 LNHNV and CDR2 YYDKDF (reference sequence). The CDR3 is made up of 19 amino acids. Trimming at V came to 0 bases and at J to 8 bases, leaving 15 bases not matched to a gene. CDR3 in DNA: TGTGCCACCAGCAGAGATACCCTAGCGGGAGGAACCCGGGACGATGAGCAGTTCTTC. This gives the protein CATSRDTLAGGTRDDEQFF.

The chain has TRBV4-1 and TRBJ2-3, with 8 bases identical to TRBD1. J was trimmed by 4 bases and V by 0 bases; bases with no gene match: 3. CDR3 length: 15 amino acids. The germline V gene encodes CDR1 MGHRA and CDR2 YSYEKL. For the CDR3, the DNA is TGCGCCAGCAGCCAAGACAGGGGGCATGCAGATACGCAGTATTTT. Amino acid sequence: CASSQDRGHADTQYF.

This clonotype has only a few counts. The rearrangement uses TRBV7-9 and TRBJ2-5; either TRBD1 or TRBD2 may supply D (5 bases each). This CDR3 spans 16 amino acids. Trimming removed 5 bases at V and 1 base at J, with 17 bases between. Germline V gene data show CDR1 as SEHNR and CDR2 as FQNEAQ (reference sequence). The CDR3 is CASSTTGRPVQETQYF. As DNA, the CDR3 is TGTGCCAGCAGCACTACGGGACGGCCCGTCCAAGAGACCCAGTACTTC.

This clonotype was counted at least ten times. The J gene is TRBJ2-1, the V gene TRBV7-2; D is tentatively TRBD1 or TRBD2 (6 bases each). The CDR3 has 14 amino acids. CDR1 is SGHTA and CDR2 is FQGNSA in the germline V gene. V gave up 4 bases and J gave up 10 bases, with 17 bases separating them. The CDR3 coding sequence is TGTGCCAGCAGCTCAATCAGGGGAGGACGAGAGCAGTTCTTC. Amino acid sequence: CASSSIRGGREQFF.

There are many counts of this clonotype. The chain employs TRBV2 and TRBJ2-7; possibly TRBD1 for D (6 bases). Per germline, CDR1 SNHLY and CDR2 FYNNEI. V was shortened by 7 bases and J by 2 bases, with 18 bases between the two germline ends. The CDR3 totals 15 residues. This chain's CDR3 is CASNPDRRRPYEQYF. The CDR3 DNA reads as TGTGCCAGCAACCCGGACAGAAGGAGACCCTACGAGCAGTACTTC.

This clonotype appeared many times. This chain connects TRBV2 to TRBJ1-2; D call uncertain. The length of the CDR3 is 14 residues. With 2 bases removed from V and 5 bases from J, the gap between germline ends came to 12 bases. Germline CDR1 is SNHLY and CDR2 is FYNNEI. The CDR3 sequence: CASSEFVTDYGYTF. CDR3 DNA: TGTGCCAGCAGTGAATTTGTGACGGATTATGGCTACACCTTC.

This clonotype has a count of ten or more. The rearrangement joins TRBV20-1 to TRBJ2-3, with 14 bases aligning to TRBD2. CDR1 is DFQATT and CDR2 is SNEGSKA in the germline V gene (reference sequence). The length of the CDR3 is 18 residues. V lost 1 base to trimming and J lost 0 bases; unmatched junction nucleotides: 6. CDR3 DNA: TGCAGTGCTAGAGGGGGGCGACTAGCGGGAGGGAGCACAGATACGCAGTATTTT. Protein product: CSARGGRLAGGSTDTQYF.

This clonotype was counted ten times or more. The CDR3: CSARSMNNEQFF. CDR3 sequence (DNA): TGCAGTGCTAGATCGATGAACAATGAGCAGTTCTTC. V gene TRBV20-1 combines with J gene TRBJ2-1, with D unclear. Germline values: CDR1 DFQATT, CDR2 SNEGSKA (reference sequence). V shed 2 bases and J shed 5 bases, with 7 bases lying between them. CDR3 length equals 12 residues.

At least ten counts were recorded for this clonotype. The chain has TRBV6-1 and TRBJ2-3; 7 bases match TRBD1. The trim removed 4 bases at V and 3 bases at J, leaving 4 bases unmatched. From germline, CDR1 is MNHNS and CDR2 SASEGT. The CDR3 contains 14 residues. The DNA of the CDR3 is TGTGCCAGCAGTGTGACAGGGATTACAGATACGCAGTATTTT. It specifies CASSVTGITDTQYF.

This clonotype was observed a few times. The chain joins TRBV19 to TRBJ1-1, with D unclear. CDR3 length: 15 amino acids. CDR1 LNHDA and CDR2 SQIVND come from the germline V gene (reference sequence). Trimming cost V 2 bases and J 11 bases, with 21 bases left between them. The CDR3 sequence: CASSILREFSPSAFF. The CDR3 DNA follows: TGTGCCAGTAGTATACTTCGAGAATTTAGTCCCTCTGCTTTCTTT.

This chain joins TRBV7-2 and TRBJ1-6; unclear D gene. This CDR3 comprises 14 residues. Trimming took 1 base from V and 11 from J, leaving 12 bases between them. Germline loops: CDR1 SGHTA, CDR2 FQGNSA. CDR3 nucleotide sequence: TGTGCCAGCAGCTTAGGTGGCAGAAGTACACCCCTCCACTTT. It specifies CASSLGGRSTPLHF.

The chain employs TRBV5-5 and TRBJ2-5; possible D gene TRBD2, 8 bases. The V end was cut by 4 bases, the J end by 3 bases, with 19 bases between. The CDR3 spans 16 residues. Germline CDR1 SGHKS, CDR2 YYEKEE (reference sequence). The CDR3 nucleotides read TGTGCCAGCAGCACTCACCCGGGAGGGGGCGAAGAGACCCAGTACTTC. Translated, it gives CASSTHPGGGEETQYF. The full variable domain, completed using reference TRBV5-5 and TRBJ2-5, is DAGVTQSPTHLIKTRGQQVTLRCSPISGHKSVSWYQQVLGQGPQFIFQYYEKEERGRGNFPDRFSARQFPNYSSELNVNALLLGDSALYLCASSTHPGGGEETQYFGPGTRLLVL.

This clonotype was found many times. The chain has TRBV11-2 and TRBJ1-1, with D unresolved. Germline CDR1 is SGHAT and CDR2 is FQNNGV. The CDR3 is 12 residues long. Trimming left V 1 base short and J 4 bases short, with 4 bases between. Written as DNA, the CDR3 is TGTGCCAGCAGCTTAGTTTCCACTGAAGCTTTCTTT. Protein: CASSLVSTEAFF.

The table lists this clonotype with many counts. The chain links TRBV12-3 or TRBV12-4 to TRBJ1-2; D not resolved. This CDR3 region has 13 residues. Deletions cut 3 bases from V and 2 bases from J, with 7 bases between. For the CDR3, the DNA is TGTGCCAGCAGTTTGACGGAGAACTATGGCTACACCTTC. Amino acid sequence: CASSLTENYGYTF.

This clonotype has a single count. Since a much larger clone is just one base distant, this may be a read error. The V and J genes are TRBV20-1 and TRBJ1-1; maybe TRBD1 (6 bases). The CDR3 length is 12 residues. V was trimmed by 8 bases and J by 5 bases, leaving 15 bases between them. Germline V gene sequence: CDR1 DFQATT, CDR2 SNEGSKA (reference sequence). CDR3 sequence reads: CSTPPGETEAFF. CDR3 DNA: TGCAGTACTCCTCCAGGGGAGACTGAAGCTTTCTTT.

This clonotype was picked up a small number of times. This sequence joins TRBV20-1 and TRBJ2-1, with D hard to call. Trimming cost V 7 bases and J 6 bases, with 19 bases left between them. From germline, CDR1 is DFQATT and CDR2 SNEGSKA (reference sequence). The CDR3 covers 14 residues. CDR3: CSGLVGQTRNEQFF. In nucleotides, the CDR3 is TGCAGTGGGCTCGTGGGCCAAACCCGCAATGAGCAGTTCTTC.

J is TRBJ2-1 and V is TRBV2; D is undetermined. CDR3 length: 15 amino acids. V was cut by 2 bases and J by 2 bases, with 10 bases left in between. The germline CDR1 and CDR2 sequences are SNHLY and FYNNEI. Here the CDR3 reads CASSEKLSPYNEQFF. DNA of the CDR3: TGTGCCAGCAGTGAAAAACTTAGTCCCTACAATGAGCAGTTCTTC.

This clonotype has ten or more counts. The chain is built from TRBV7-2 and TRBJ2-7; D might be TRBD2 (6 bases). Trimming stripped 2 bases from V and 1 base from J, with 12 bases between. This CDR3 is 15 amino acids long. CDR1 and CDR2 from the germline V gene are SGHTA and FQGNSA. CDR3 nucleotides: TGTGCCAGCAGCTTAAATCCTAGCGTATCCTACGAGCAGTACTTC. It is translated as CASSLNPSVSYEQYF.

This clonotype turned up a few times. The chain has TRBV12-3 or TRBV12-4 and TRBJ1-6, with a weak D call TRBD1 (6 bases). This CDR3 comprises 14 residues. The V end lost 6 bases, the J end lost 9 bases, and 15 bases lay between the germline ends. The CDR3 nucleotides are TGTGCCAGCAGCCCCGGACAGAGCGGTTCACCCCTCCACTTT. Translation gives CASSPGQSGSPLHF.

A few counts support this clonotype. V is TRBV7-9 and J is TRBJ2-2; no reliable D call. Deletions cut 5 bases from V and 5 bases from J, with 18 bases between. CDR3 length equals 16 residues. Looked up from germline, CDR1 is SEHNR and CDR2 is FQNEAQ (reference sequence). Here the CDR3 reads CASSPTRMVTTGELFF. The CDR3, as DNA: TGTGCCAGCAGCCCCACCCGCATGGTCACGACCGGGGAGCTGTTTTTT.

The chain couples TRBV2 to TRBJ2-1; 8 nucleotides match TRBD2. There are 14 residues in the CDR3. V dropped 7 bases and J dropped 4; count of bases not matched to a gene: 6. The germline CDR1 and CDR2 sequences are SNHLY and FYNNEI. CDR3 residues: CASIEAGGYNEQFF. The CDR3 coding sequence is TGTGCCAGCATAGAGGCGGGAGGTTACAATGAGCAGTTCTTC. Using reference TRBV2 and TRBJ2-1 for the parts outside the CDR3, the full variable domain is EPEVTQTPSHQVTQMGQEVILRCVPISNHLYFYWYRQILGQKVEFLVSFYNNEISEKSEIFDDQFSVERPDGSNFTLKIRSTKLEDSAMYFCASIEAGGYNEQFFGPGTRLTVL.

On this clonotype itself: Since a much larger clone is just one base distant, this may be a read error. The V gene is TRBV20-1, the J gene TRBJ1-1, with TRBD1 matching 9 bases. After removal of 1 base from V and 4 bases from J, the junction contained 4 bases not matched to a gene. Germline V lookup: CDR1 DFQATT, CDR2 SNEGSKA (reference sequence). The CDR3 has 14 amino acids. The CDR3 DNA sequence: TGCAGTGCTAGAGGCGGACAGGGGAGCACTGAAGCTTTCTTT. As protein: CSARGGQGSTEAFF.

This clonotype was observed a few times. The chain combines TRBV7-9 with TRBJ1-2; D gene unclear. The CDR3 loop spans 14 amino acids. Germline CDR1 SEHNR, CDR2 FQNEAQ (reference sequence). Trimming removed 3 bases at V and 2 bases at J, with 10 bases between. The CDR3 region is CASSLSTSNYGYTF. The CDR3, as DNA: TGTGCCAGCAGCTTGTCCACATCGAACTATGGCTACACCTTC.